A single sample gave rise to the 8 T cell receptor beta chains below, sequenced in a study of blood T cell repertoires in COVID-19. TCRdb's copy holds only in-frame clones and misses some; the assay was immunoSEQ multiplex PCR. The sample includes approximately 63,000 clones, around 91% of them seen just once. Sequencing was carried out using peripheral blood. Every receptor here comes from a human donor in a cohort sampled during active COVID-19.

The V gene is TRBV9, the J gene TRBJ1-3, with D perhaps TRBD1 (5 bases). The CDR3 length is 15 residues. Per the germline V gene, CDR1 is SGDLS and CDR2 is YYNGEE. V gave up 0 bases and J gave up 4 bases, with 11 bases separating them. The chain's CDR3 is CASSVGGIWGNTIYF. DNA of the CDR3: TGTGCCAGCAGCGTAGGGGGCATATGGGGAAACACCATATATTTT.

CDR3 nucleotide sequence: TGTGCCAGCAGCGGGAACAGGCTGAATGAGCAGTTCTTC. As protein: CASSGNRLNEQFF. The chain carries TRBV7-2 and TRBJ2-1; TRBD1 is a possible D gene (5 bases). CDR1 and CDR2 (germline): SGHTA, FQGNSA. Trimming shortened V by 5 bases and J by 7 bases, and 12 bases separated the two germline ends. The CDR3 sequence is 13 residues long.

The chain combines TRBV7-2 with TRBJ2-5, with 7 bases lining up with TRBD1. Germline lookup yields CDR1 SGHTA and CDR2 FQGNSA. V shed 4 bases, J shed 2 bases, and the junction held 4 bases outside the gene matches. CDR3 size: 14 residues. The CDR3 DNA reads as TGTGCCAGCAGCTACCAGACAGGGCAAGAGACCCAGTACTTC. Amino acids: CASSYQTGQETQYF.

The V gene is TRBV29-1, the J gene TRBJ2-7; 15 bases are shared with TRBD2. The CDR3 contains 15 residues. The V gene end was trimmed by 6 bases and the J gene end by 4 bases; junction bases not matched to a gene: 7. Germline V gene lookup returns CDR1 SQVTM and CDR2 ANQGSEA. The CDR3 DNA reads TGCAGCGTGAAGGGACTAGCGGGAGGTGGGTACGAGCAGTACTTC. It specifies CSVKGLAGGGYEQYF.

The rearrangement joins TRBV5-5 to TRBJ2-7; 9 nucleotides agree with TRBD1. From germline, CDR1 is SGHKS and CDR2 YYEKEE (reference sequence). V dropped 3 bases and J dropped 2; count of bases not matched to a gene: 3. The CDR3 has 14 residues. The CDR3 loop is CASSWGTGPYEQYF. The CDR3 DNA sequence: TGTGCCAGCAGCTGGGGGACAGGGCCCTACGAGCAGTACTTC.

V and J are TRBV7-9 and TRBJ2-2; the D gene is possibly TRBD1 (6 bases). Germline V lookup: CDR1 SEHNR, CDR2 FQNEAQ (reference sequence). With 2 bases removed from V and 3 bases from J, the gap between germline ends came to 10 bases. CDR3 length: 15 amino acids. CDR3 amino acids: CASSLLQGYTGELFF. CDR3 sequence (DNA): TGTGCCAGCAGCTTACTACAGGGCTACACCGGGGAGCTGTTTTTT.

The V gene is TRBV3-1 (or the pseudogene TRBV3-2), the J gene TRBJ2-6; 11 positions match TRBD1. The CDR3 is 18 amino acids. Germline trimming cut 4 bases from V and 0 bases from J; bases unmatched to any gene: 5. Germline V gene data show CDR1 as LGHDT and CDR2 as YNNKEL (reference sequence). The CDR3 sequence: CASSPRDRGSSGANVLTF. CDR3 coding DNA: TGTGCCAGCAGCCCCCGGGACAGGGGGAGCTCTGGGGCCAACGTCCTGACTTTC.

The DNA of the CDR3 is TGTGCCAGCTCACCATTGGGGGGTCGAGAGACCCAGTACTTC. This sequence encodes CASSPLGGRETQYF. The chain recombines TRBV18 with TRBJ2-5; tentative D call: TRBD2 (6 bases). CDR1 and CDR2 from the germline V gene are KGHSH and LQKENI. The CDR3 length is 14 residues. Trimming removed 2 bases from V and 4 bases from J, with 11 bases in between.